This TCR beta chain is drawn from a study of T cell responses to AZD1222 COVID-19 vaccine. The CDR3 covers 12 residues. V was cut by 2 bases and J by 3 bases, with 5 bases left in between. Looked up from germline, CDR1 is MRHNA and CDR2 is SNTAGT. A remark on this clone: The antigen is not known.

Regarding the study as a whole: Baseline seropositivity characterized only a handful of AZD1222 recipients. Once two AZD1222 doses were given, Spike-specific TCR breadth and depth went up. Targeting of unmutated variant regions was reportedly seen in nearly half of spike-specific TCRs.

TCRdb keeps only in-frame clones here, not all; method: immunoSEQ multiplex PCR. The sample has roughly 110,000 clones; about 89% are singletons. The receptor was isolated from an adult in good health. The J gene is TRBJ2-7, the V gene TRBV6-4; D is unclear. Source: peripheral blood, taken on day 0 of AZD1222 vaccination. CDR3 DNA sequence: TGTGCCAGCAGTGACCCGCACTACGAGCAGTACTTC. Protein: CASSDPHYEQYF.